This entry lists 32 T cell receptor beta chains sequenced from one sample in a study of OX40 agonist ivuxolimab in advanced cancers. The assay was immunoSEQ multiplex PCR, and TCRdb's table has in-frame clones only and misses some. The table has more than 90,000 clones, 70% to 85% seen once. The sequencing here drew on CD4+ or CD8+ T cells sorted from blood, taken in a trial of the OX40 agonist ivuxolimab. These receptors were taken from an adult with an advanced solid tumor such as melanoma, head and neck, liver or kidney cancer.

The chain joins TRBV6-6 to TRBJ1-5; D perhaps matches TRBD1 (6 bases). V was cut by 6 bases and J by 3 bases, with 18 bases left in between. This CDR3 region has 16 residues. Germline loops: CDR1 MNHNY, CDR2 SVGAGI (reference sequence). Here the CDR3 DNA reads TGTGCCAGCAGAACCACCTCACAGGGAGACAATCAGCCCCAGCATTTT. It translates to CASRTTSQGDNQPQHF.

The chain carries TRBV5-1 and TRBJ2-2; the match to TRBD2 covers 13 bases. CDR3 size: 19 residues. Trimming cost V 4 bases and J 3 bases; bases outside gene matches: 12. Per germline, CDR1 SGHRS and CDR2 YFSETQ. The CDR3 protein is CASSPYSRTSGGYTGELFF. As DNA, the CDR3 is TGCGCCAGCAGCCCTTACTCGCGGACTAGCGGGGGATACACCGGGGAGCTGTTTTTT.

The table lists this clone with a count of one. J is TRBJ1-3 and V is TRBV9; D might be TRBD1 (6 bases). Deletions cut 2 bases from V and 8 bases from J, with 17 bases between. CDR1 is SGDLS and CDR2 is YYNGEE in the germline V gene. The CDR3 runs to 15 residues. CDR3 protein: CASSVLQGRGDTIYF. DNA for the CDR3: TGTGCCAGCAGCGTCCTACAGGGAAGGGGGGACACCATATATTTT.

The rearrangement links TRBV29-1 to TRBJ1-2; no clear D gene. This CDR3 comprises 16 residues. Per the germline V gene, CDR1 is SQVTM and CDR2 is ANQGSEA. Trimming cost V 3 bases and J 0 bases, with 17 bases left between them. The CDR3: CSVDRPSRAANYGYTF. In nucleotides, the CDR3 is TGCAGCGTTGATAGGCCAAGCCGCGCGGCTAACTATGGCTACACCTTC.

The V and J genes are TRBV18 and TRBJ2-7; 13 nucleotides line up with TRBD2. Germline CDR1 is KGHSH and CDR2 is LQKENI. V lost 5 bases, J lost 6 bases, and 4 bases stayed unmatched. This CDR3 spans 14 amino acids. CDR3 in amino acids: CASSGGLAGAEQYF. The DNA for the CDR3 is TGTGCCAGCTCAGGTGGACTAGCGGGAGCCGAGCAGTACTTC.

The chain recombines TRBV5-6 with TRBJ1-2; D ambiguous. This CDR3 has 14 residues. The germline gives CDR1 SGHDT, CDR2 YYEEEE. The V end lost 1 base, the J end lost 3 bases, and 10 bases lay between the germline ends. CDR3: CASSLKDLYYGYTF. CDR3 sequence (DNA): TGTGCCAGCAGCTTGAAAGACCTCTACTATGGCTACACCTTC.

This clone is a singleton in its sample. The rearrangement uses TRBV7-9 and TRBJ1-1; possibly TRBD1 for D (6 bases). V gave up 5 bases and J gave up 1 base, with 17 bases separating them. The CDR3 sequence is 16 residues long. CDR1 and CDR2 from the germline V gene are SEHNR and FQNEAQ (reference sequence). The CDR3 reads CASSQGQVGANTEAFF. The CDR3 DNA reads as TGTGCCAGCAGCCAGGGGCAGGTTGGAGCGAACACTGAAGCTTTCTTT.

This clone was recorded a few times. CDR3 bases: TGTGCCAGCAGCTTGTCCGGCAGTCCCTATAATTCACCCCTCCACTTT. Encoded protein: CASSLSGSPYNSPLHF. The rearrangement links TRBV5-6 to TRBJ1-6; D unclear. V was cut by 1 base and J by 2 bases, with 10 bases left in between. The CDR3 consists of 16 residues. Germline CDR1 is SGHDT and CDR2 is YYEEEE.

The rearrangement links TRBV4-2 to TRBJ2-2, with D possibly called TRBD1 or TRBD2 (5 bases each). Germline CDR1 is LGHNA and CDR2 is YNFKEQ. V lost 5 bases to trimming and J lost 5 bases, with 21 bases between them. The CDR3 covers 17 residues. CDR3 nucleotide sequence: TGTGCCAGCAGCGGGTCCTTTGGGGGTAGTTTGACCGGGGAGCTGTTTTTT. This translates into CASSGSFGGSLTGELFF.

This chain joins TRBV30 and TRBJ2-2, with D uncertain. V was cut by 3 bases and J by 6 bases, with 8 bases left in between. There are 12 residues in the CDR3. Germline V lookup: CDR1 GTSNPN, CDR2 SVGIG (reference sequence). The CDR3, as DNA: TGTGCCTGGAGGATGGCGGCCGGGGAGCTGTTTTTT. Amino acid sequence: CAWRMAAGELFF.

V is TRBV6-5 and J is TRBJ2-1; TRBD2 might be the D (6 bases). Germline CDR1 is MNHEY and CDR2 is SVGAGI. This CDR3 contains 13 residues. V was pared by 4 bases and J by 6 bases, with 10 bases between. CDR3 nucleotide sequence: TGTGCCAGCAGTTCCCTAGCGAGCAATGAGCAGTTCTTC. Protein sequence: CASSSLASNEQFF.

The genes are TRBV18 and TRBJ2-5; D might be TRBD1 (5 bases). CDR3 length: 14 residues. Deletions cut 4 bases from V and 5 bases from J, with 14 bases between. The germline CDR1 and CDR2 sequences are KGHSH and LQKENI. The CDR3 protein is CASSQTAQEETQYF. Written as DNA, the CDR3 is TGTGCCAGCTCACAAACTGCACAGGAGGAGACCCAGTACTTC.

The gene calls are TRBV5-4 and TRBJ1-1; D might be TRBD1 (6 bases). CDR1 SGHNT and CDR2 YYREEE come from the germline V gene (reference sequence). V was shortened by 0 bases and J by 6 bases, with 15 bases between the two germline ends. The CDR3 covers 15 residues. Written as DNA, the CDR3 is TGTGCCAGCAGCTTGGGGGCCAGGCAGGGGTCTGAAGCTTTCTTT. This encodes CASSLGARQGSEAFF.

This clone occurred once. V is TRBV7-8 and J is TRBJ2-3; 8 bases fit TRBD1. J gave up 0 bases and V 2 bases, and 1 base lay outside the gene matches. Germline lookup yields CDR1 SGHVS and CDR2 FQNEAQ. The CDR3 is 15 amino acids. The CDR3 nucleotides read TGTGCCAGCAGCTTACGGACAGGGAGCACAGATACGCAGTATTTT. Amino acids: CASSLRTGSTDTQYF.

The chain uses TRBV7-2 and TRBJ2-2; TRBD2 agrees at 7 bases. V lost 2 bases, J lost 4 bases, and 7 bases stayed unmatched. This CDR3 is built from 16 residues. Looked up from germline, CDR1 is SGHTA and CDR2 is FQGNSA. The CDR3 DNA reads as TGTGCCAGCAGCTTAAATCCTAGCGGACTCACCGGGGAGCTGTTTTTT. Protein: CASSLNPSGLTGELFF.

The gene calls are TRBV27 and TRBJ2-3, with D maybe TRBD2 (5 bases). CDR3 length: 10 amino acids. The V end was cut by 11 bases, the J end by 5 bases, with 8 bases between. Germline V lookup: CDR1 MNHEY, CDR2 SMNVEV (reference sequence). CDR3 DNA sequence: TGTGCCGACCGGGGAGATACGCAGTATTTT. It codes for CADRGDTQYF.

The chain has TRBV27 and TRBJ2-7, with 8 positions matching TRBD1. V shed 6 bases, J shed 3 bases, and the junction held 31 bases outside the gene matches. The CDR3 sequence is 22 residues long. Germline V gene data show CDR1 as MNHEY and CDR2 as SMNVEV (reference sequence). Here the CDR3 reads CASSQISPGTGGFFSHGYEQYF. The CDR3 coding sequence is TGTGCCAGCAGCCAAATATCCCCCGGGACAGGTGGATTTTTTAGCCATGGCTACGAGCAGTACTTC.

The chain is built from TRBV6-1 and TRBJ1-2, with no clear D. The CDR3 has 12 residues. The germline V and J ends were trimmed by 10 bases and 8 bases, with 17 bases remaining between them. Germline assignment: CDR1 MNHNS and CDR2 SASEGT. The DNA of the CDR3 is TGTGCCACTCTCCAAGGAGCGGGCGGCTACACCTTC. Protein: CATLQGAGGYTF.

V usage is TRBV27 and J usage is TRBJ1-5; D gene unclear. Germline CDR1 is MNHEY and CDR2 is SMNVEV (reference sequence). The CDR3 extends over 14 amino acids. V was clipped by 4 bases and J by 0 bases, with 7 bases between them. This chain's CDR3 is CASSSQSSNQPQHF. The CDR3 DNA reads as TGTGCCAGCAGTTCTCAGAGTAGCAATCAGCCCCAGCATTTT.

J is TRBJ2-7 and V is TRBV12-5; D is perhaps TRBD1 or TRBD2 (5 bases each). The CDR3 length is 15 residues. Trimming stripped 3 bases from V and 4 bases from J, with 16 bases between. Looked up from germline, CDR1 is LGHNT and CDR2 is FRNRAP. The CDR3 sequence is CASGFIRDRSYEQYF. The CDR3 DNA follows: TGTGCTAGTGGTTTCATCCGGGACCGAAGTTACGAGCAGTACTTC.

CDR3 amino acids: CASSLARQAHYGYTF. The CDR3 bases are TGTGCCAGCAGCTTGGCCCGACAGGCCCATTATGGCTACACCTTC. The chain recombines TRBV5-6 with TRBJ1-2; weak D call: TRBD1 (6 bases). This CDR3 comprises 15 residues. Germline V gene sequence: CDR1 SGHDT, CDR2 YYEEEE. With 0 bases removed from V and 5 bases from J, the gap between germline ends came to 14 bases. The whole variable domain, filled in from reference TRBV5-6 and TRBJ1-2, reads DAGVTQSPTHLIKTRGQQVTLRCSPKSGHDTVSWYQQALGQGPQFIFQYYEEEERQRGNFPDRFSGHQFPNYSSELNVNALLLGDSALYLCASSLARQAHYGYTFGSGTRLTVV.

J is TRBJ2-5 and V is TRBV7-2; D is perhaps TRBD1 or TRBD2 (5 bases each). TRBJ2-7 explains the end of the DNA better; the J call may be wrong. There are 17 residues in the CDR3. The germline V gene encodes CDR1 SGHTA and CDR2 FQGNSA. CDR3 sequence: CASSLGQRGLSSYEQYF. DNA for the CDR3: TGTGCCAGCAGCTTAGGGCAGAGGGGTCTGAGCTCCTACGAGCAGTACTTC.

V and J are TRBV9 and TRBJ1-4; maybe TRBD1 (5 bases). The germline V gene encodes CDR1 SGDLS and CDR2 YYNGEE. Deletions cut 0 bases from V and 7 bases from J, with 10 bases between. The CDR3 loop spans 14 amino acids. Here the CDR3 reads CASSVGDRPEKLFF. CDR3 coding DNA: TGTGCCAGCAGCGTAGGAGACAGACCTGAAAAACTGTTTTTT.

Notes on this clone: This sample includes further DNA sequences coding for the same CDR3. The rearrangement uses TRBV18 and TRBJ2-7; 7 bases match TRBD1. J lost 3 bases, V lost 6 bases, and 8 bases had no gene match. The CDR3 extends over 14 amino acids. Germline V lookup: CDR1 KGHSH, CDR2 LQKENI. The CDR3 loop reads CASSPLGQNYEQYF. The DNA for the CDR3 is TGTGCCAGCTCCCCTTTGGGACAGAACTACGAGCAGTACTTC.

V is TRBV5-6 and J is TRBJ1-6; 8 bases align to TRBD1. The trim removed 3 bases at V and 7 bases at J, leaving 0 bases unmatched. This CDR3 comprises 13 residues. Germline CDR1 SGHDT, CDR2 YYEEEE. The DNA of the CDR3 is TGTGCCAGCAGCTGGACAGGGAATTCACCCCTCCACTTT. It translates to CASSWTGNSPLHF.

CDR3 sequence (DNA): TGCGCCAGCAGCCAAGTTGGAAGGTTGGGATCCGAGGAGACCCAGTACTTC. Its translation: CASSQVGRLGSEETQYF. This chain uses TRBV4-3 with TRBJ2-5; D is unresolved. Looked up from germline, CDR1 is LGHNA and CDR2 is YSLEER. The CDR3 runs 17 residues. The V end was cut by 1 base, the J end by 5 bases, with 20 bases between.

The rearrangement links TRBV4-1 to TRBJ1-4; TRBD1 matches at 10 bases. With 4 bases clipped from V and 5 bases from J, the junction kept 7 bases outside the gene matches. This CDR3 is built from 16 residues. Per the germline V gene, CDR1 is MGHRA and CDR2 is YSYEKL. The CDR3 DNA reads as TGCGCCAGCAGCCCCACCGGACAGGGGGGAAATGAAAAACTGTTTTTT. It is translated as CASSPTGQGGNEKLFF.

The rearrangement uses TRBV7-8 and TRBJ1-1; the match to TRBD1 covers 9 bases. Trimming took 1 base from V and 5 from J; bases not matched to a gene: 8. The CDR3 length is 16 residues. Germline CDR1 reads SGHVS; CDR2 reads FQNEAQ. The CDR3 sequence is CASSLGLDRGGTEAFF. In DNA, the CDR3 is TGTGCCAGCAGCTTAGGTTTGGACAGGGGAGGGACTGAAGCTTTCTTT.

DNA for the CDR3: TGTGCCTGGGGAGCCGGGACAGGGTATGAAAAACTGTTTTTT. Translating it yields CAWGAGTGYEKLFF. The chain links TRBV30 to TRBJ1-4, with 9 bases fitting TRBD1. Germline V lookup: CDR1 GTSNPN, CDR2 SVGIG (reference sequence). V lost 5 bases to trimming and J lost 6 bases; unmatched junction nucleotides: 7. The CDR3 loop spans 14 amino acids.

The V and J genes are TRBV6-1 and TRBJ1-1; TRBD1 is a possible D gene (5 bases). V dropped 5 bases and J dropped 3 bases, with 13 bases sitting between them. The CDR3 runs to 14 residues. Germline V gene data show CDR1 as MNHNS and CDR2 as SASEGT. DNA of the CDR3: TGTGCCAGCAGTAACGGGGGAAAATACACTGAAGCTTTCTTT. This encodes CASSNGGKYTEAFF.

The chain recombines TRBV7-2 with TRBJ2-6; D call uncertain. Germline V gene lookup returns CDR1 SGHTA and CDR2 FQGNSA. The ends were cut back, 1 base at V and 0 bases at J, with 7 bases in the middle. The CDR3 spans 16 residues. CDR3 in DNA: TGTGCCAGCAGCTTAGTGGGCAACTCTGGGGCCAACGTCCTGACTTTC. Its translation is CASSLVGNSGANVLTF.

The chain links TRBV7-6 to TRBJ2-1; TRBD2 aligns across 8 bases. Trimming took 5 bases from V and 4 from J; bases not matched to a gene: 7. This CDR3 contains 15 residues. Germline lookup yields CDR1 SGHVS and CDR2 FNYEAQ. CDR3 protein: CASSGGGGSYNEQFF. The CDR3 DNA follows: TGTGCCAGCAGCGGCGGCGGGGGGAGTTACAATGAGCAGTTCTTC.